This T cell receptor beta chain was observed in a study of T cells in pancreatic ductal adenocarcinoma. Findings and limits, study-wide: Tumors hold more CD45RO+ effector T cells, which may bias toward lower diversity.

There are 15 residues in the CDR3. V shed 4 bases and J 2 bases; nucleotides not matched to a gene: 0. Germline values: CDR1 MNHEY, CDR2 SVGAGI. Points on this clone: Its antigen is as yet unknown.

The data were produced by immunoSEQ multiplex PCR, yet TCRdb's version contains in-frame clones alone and is incomplete. The table lists about 9,000 clones, nearly 90% of them singletons. Selected pancreatic ductal adenocarcinoma patients had undergone surgery without neoadjuvant therapy. The sequencing sample was made of PBMCs. The chain uses TRBV6-5 and TRBJ2-2, with 11 nucleotides matching TRBD1. This TCR derives from a human donor with pancreatic ductal adenocarcinoma. This CDR3 reads CASSWTGGNTGELFF. The CDR3 region has the DNA TGTGCCAGCAGTTGGACAGGGGGCAACACCGGGGAGCTGTTTTTT.